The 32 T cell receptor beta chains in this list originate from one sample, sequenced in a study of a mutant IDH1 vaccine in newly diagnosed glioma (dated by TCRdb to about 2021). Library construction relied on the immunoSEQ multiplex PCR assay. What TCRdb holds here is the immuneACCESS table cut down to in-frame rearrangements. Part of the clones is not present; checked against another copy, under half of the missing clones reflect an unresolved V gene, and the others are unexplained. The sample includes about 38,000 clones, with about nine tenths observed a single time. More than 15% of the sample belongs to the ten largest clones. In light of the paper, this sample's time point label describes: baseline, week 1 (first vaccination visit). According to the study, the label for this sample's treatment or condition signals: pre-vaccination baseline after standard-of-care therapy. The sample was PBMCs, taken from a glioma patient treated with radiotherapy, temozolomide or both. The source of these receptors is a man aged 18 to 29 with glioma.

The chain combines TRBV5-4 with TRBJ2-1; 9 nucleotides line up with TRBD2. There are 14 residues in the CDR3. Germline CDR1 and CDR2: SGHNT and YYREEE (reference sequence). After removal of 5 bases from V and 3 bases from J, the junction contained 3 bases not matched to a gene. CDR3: CASRSSGSYNEQFF. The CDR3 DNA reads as TGTGCCAGCAGGAGTAGCGGGAGCTACAATGAGCAGTTCTTC.

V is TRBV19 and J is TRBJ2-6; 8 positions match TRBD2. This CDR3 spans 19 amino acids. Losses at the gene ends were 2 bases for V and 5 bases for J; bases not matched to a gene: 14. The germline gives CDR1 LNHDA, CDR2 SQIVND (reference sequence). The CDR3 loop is CASSISGGGGLHRANVLTF. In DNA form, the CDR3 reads TGTGCCAGTAGTATAAGCGGGGGCGGGGGCCTCCATCGGGCCAACGTCCTGACTTTC.

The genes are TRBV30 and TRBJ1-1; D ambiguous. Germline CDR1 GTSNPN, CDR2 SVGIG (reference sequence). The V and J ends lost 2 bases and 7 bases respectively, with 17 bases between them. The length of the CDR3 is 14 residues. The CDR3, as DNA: TGTGCCTGGAGTAGAAGGACCGCTAGTAGTGAAGCTTTCTTT. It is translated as CAWSRRTASSEAFF.

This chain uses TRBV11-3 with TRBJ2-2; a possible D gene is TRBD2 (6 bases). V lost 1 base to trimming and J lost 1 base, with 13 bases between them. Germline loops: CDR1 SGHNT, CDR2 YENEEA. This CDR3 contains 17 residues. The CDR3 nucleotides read TGTGCCAGCAGCTTAGGGGCGCTGGGGGGGAACACCGGGGAGCTGTTTTTT. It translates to CASSLGALGGNTGELFF.

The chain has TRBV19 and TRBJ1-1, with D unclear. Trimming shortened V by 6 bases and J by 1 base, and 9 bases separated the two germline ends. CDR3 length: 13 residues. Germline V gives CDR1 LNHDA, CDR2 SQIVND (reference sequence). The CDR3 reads CASRSTQNTEAFF. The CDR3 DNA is TGTGCCAGTAGATCCACACAGAACACTGAAGCTTTCTTT.

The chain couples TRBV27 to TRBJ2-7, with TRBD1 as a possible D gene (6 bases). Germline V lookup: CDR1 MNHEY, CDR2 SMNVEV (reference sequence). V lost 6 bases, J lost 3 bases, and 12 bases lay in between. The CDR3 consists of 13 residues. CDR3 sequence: CASRPKGDYEQYF. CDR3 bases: TGTGCCAGCAGGCCCAAGGGGGACTACGAGCAGTACTTC.

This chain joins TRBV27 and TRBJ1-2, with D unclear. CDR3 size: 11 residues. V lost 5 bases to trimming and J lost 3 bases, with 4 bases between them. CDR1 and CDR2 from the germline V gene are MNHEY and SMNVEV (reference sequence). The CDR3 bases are TGTGCCAGCAGTGACTACTATGGCTACACCTTC. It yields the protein CASSDYYGYTF.

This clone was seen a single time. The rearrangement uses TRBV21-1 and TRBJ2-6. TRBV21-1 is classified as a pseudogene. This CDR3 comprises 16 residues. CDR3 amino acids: CASSKRQSSGANVLTF. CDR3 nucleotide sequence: TGTGCCAGCAGCAAAAGGCAGAGCTCTGGGGCCAACGTCCTGACTTTC.

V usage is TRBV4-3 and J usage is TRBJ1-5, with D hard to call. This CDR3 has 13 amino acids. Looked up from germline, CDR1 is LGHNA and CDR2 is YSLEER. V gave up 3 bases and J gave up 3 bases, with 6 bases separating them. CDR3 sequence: CASSQGINQPQHF. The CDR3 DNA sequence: TGCGCCAGCAGCCAGGGAATCAATCAGCCCCAGCATTTT.

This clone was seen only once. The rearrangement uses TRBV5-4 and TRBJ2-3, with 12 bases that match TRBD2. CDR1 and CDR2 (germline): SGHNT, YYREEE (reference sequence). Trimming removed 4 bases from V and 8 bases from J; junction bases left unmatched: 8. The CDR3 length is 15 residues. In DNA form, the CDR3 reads TGTGCCAGCAGCCCAGGGACTAGCGGGTTTGGTACGCAGTATTTT. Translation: CASSPGTSGFGTQYF. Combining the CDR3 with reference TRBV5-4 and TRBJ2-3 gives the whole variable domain ETGVTQSPTHLIKTRGQQVTLRCSSQSGHNTVSWYQQALGQGPQFIFQYYREEENGRGNFPPRFSGLQFPNYSSELNVNALELDDSALYLCASSPGTSGFGTQYFGPGTRLTVL.

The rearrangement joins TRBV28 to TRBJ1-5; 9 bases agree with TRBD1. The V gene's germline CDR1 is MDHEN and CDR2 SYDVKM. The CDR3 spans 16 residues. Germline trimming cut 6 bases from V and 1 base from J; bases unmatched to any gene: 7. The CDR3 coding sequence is TGTGCCAGCAGAGCGGACAGGGGTAAAAGCAATCAGCCCCAGCATTTT. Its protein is CASRADRGKSNQPQHF. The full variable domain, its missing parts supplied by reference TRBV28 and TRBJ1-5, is DVKVTQSSRYLVKRTGEKVFLECVQDMDHENMFWYRQDPGLGLRLIYFSYDVKMKEKGDIPEGYSVSREKKERFSLILESASTNQTSMYLCASRADRGKSNQPQHFGDGTRLSIL.

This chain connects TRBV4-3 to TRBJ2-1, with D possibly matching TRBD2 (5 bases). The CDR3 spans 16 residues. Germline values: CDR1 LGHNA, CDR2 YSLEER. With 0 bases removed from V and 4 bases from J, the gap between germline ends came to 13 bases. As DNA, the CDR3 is TGCGCCAGCAGCCAAGATTACCGGGGAACATACAATGAGCAGTTCTTC. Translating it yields CASSQDYRGTYNEQFF.

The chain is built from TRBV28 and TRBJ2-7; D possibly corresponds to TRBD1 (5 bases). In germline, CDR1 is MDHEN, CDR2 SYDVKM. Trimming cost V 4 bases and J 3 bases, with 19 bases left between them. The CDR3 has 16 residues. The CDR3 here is CASSSSQAYWDYEQYF. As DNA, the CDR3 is TGTGCCAGCAGTTCTTCACAGGCTTACTGGGACTACGAGCAGTACTTC. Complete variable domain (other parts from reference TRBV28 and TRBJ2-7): DVKVTQSSRYLVKRTGEKVFLECVQDMDHENMFWYRQDPGLGLRLIYFSYDVKMKEKGDIPEGYSVSREKKERFSLILESASTNQTSMYLCASSSSQAYWDYEQYFGPGTRLTVT.

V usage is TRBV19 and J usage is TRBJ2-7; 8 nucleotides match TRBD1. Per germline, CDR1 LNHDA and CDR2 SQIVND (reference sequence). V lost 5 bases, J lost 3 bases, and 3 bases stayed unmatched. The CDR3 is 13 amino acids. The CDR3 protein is CASSPGGGYEQYF. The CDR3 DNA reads TGTGCCAGTAGTCCAGGGGGCGGCTACGAGCAGTACTTC. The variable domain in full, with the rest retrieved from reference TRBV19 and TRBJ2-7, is DGGITQSPKYLFRKEGQNVTLSCEQNLNHDAMYWYRQDPGQGLRLIYYSQIVNDFQKGDIAEGYSVSREKKESFPLTVTSAQKNPTAFYLCASSPGGGYEQYFGPGTRLTVT.

For the CDR3, the DNA is TGTGCCAGCAGCAGAACGGGACAGGAGAACACTGAAGCTTTCTTT. This sequence encodes CASSRTGQENTEAFF. The chain has TRBV21-1 and TRBJ1-1; the table calls TRBD1, which could not be checked here. TRBV21-1 is listed as a pseudogene. This CDR3 is 15 amino acids long.

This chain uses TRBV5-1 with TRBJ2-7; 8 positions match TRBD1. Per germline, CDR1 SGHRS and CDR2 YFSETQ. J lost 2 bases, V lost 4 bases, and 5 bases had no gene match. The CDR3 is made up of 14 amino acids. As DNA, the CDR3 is TGCGCCAGCAGCCCCGGACAGGGCGCCTACGAGCAGTACTTC. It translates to CASSPGQGAYEQYF.

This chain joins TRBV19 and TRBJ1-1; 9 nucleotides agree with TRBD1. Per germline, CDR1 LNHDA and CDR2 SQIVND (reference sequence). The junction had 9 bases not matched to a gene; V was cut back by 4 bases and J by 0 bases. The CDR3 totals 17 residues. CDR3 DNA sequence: TGTGCCAGTAGTAATGGCCCAGGACAGGGGATGAACACTGAAGCTTTCTTT. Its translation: CASSNGPGQGMNTEAFF.

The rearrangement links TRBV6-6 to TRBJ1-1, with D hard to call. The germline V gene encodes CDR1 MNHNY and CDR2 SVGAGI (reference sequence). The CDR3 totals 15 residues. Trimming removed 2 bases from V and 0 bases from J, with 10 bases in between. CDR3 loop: CASSYKRRMNTEAFF. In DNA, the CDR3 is TGTGCCAGCAGTTACAAGCGGCGAATGAACACTGAAGCTTTCTTT.

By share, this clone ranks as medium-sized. The CDR3 region is CASSPGTSGEDTQYF. CDR3 in DNA: TGTGCCAGCAGTCCCGGGACTAGCGGGGAGGATACGCAGTATTTT. The J gene is TRBJ2-3, the V gene TRBV6-4; 13 nucleotides match TRBD2. The CDR3 is 15 amino acids. Germline-derived CDR1 and CDR2 are MRHNA and SNTAGT. With 5 bases clipped from V and 6 bases from J, the junction kept 5 bases outside the gene matches.

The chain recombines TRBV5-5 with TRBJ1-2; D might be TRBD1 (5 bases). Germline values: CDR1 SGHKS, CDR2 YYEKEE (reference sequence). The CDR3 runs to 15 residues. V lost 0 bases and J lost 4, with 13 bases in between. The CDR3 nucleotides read TGTGCCAGCAGCTTGGAAGGGGCCGCGGGCTATGGCTACACCTTC. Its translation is CASSLEGAAGYGYTF.

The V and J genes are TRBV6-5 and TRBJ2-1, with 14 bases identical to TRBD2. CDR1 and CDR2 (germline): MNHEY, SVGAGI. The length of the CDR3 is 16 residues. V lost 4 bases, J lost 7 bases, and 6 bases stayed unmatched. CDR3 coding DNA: TGTGCCAGCAGTTTCGGACTAGCGGGAGGTTGGAATGAGCAGTTCTTC. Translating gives CASSFGLAGGWNEQFF.

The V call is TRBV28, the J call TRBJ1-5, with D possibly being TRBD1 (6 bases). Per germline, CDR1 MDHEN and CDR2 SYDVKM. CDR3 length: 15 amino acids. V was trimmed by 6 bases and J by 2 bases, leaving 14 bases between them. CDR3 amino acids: CASRNQGMGNQPQHF. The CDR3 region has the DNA TGTGCCAGCAGGAACCAGGGGATGGGCAATCAGCCCCAGCATTTT.

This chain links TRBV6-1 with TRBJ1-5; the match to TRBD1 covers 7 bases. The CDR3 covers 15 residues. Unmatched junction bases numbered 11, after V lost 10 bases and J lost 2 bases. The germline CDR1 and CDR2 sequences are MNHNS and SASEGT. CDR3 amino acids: CATADRDTGNQPQHF. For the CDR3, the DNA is TGTGCCACGGCAGACAGGGACACGGGCAATCAGCCCCAGCATTTT.

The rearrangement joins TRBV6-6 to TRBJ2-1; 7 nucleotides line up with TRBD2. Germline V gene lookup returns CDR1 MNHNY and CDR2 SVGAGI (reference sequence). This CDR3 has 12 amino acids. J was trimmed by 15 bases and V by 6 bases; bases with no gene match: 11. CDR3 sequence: CASRRLAGEPFF. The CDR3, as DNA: TGTGCCAGCAGGCGGCTGGCGGGAGAACCGTTCTTC.

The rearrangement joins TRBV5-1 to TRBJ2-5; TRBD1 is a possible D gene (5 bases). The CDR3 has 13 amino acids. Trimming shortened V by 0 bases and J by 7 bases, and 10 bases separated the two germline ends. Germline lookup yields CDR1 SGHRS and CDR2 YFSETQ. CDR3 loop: CASSLVLRGTQYF. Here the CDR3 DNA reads TGCGCCAGCAGCTTGGTACTAAGGGGGACCCAGTACTTC.

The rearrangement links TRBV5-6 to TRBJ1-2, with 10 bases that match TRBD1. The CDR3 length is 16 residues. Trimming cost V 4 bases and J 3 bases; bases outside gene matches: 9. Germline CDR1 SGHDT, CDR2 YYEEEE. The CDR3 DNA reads TGTGCCAGCAGCCGAGGCCCGGACAGGGGGGACTATGGCTACACCTTC. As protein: CASSRGPDRGDYGYTF. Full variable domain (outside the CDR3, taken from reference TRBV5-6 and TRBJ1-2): DAGVTQSPTHLIKTRGQQVTLRCSPKSGHDTVSWYQQALGQGPQFIFQYYEEEERQRGNFPDRFSGHQFPNYSSELNVNALLLGDSALYLCASSRGPDRGDYGYTFGSGTRLTVV.

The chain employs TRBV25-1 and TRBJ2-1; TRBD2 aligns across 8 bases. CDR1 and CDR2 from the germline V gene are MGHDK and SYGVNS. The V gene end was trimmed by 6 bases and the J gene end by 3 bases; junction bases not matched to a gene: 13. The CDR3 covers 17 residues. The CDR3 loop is CASRGTGTRSLYNEQFF. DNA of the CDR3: TGTGCCAGCAGAGGAACCGGGACTAGGTCCCTCTACAATGAGCAGTTCTTC. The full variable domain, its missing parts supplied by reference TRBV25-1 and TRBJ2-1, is EADIYQTPRYLVIGTGKKITLECSQTMGHDKMYWYQQDPGMELHLIHYSYGVNSTEKGDLSSESTVSRIRTEHFPLTLESARPSHTSQYLCASRGTGTRSLYNEQFFGPGTRLTVL.

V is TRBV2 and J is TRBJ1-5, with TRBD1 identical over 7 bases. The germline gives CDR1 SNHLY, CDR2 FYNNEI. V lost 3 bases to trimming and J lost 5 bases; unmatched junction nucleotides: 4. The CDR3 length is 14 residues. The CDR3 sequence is CASSEGQGDQPQHF. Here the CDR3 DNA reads TGTGCCAGCAGTGAGGGCCAGGGGGATCAGCCCCAGCATTTT.

CDR3: CATSRVGAVSEQYF. The CDR3 bases are TGTGCCACCAGCAGAGTAGGGGCCGTAAGCGAGCAGTACTTC. J is TRBJ2-7 and V is TRBV15, with D tentatively TRBD1 (5 bases). Trimming cost V 1 base and J 6 bases, with 13 bases left between them. The CDR3 is made up of 14 amino acids. The germline CDR1 and CDR2 sequences are LNHNV and YYDKDF (reference sequence).

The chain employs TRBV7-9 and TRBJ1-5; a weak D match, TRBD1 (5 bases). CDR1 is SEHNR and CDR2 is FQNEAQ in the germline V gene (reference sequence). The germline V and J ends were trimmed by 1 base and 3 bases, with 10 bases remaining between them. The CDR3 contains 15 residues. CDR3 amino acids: CASSLGGGSNQPQHF. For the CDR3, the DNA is TGTGCCAGCAGCTTAGGGGGGGGTTCCAATCAGCCCCAGCATTTT.

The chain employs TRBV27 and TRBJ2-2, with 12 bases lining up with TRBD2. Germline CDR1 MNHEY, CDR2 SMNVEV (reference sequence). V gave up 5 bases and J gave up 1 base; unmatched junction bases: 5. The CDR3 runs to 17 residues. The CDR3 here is CASSPLTSGGNTGELFF. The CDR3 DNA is TGTGCCAGCAGTCCCCTGACTAGCGGGGGGAACACCGGGGAGCTGTTTTTT.

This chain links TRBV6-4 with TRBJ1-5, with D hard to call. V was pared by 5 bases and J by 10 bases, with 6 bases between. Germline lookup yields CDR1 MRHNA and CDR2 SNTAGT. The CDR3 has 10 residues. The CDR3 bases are TGTGCCAGCAGTTGTCCCCCCCAGCATTTT. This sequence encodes CASSCPPQHF.